The 9 T cell receptor beta chains reported below all come from one sample, sequenced in a study of T cells after posttransplantation cyclophosphamide (dated by TCRdb to about 2016). Libraries were prepared through the immunoSEQ multiplex PCR assay. The table comes from immuneACCESS by way of TCRdb, which keeps in-frame sequences with V and J called. Part of the clones is missing from these tables; in studies checked, under half for an unresolved V gene and the rest for unknown reasons. The sample table contains over 1,500 clones; only one count was recorded for approximately 82% of them. Roughly 10% of the sample comes from the top ten. The specimen was CD8+ T cells sorted from bone marrow. These receptors were obtained from a woman aged 50 to 65 in good health and a related stem cell transplant donor.

This chain connects TRBV5-6 to TRBJ2-1, with 8 bases aligning to TRBD1. CDR3 size: 15 residues. V gave up 4 bases and J gave up 6 bases; unmatched junction bases: 9. From germline, CDR1 is SGHDT and CDR2 YYEEEE. The CDR3 sequence: CASSRGQALTNEQFF. In nucleotides, the CDR3 is TGTGCCAGCAGCAGGGGACAGGCCCTTACCAATGAGCAGTTCTTC.

The chain is built from TRBV19 and TRBJ2-7, with D unclear. Germline lookup yields CDR1 LNHDA and CDR2 SQIVND (reference sequence). The V end lost 6 bases, the J end lost 7 bases, and 19 bases lay between the germline ends. The length of the CDR3 is 14 residues. CDR3: CASSPSASHGEQYF. The CDR3 coding sequence is TGTGCCAGTAGCCCCTCAGCCTCCCACGGGGAGCAGTACTTC.

J is TRBJ2-7 and V is TRBV27, with TRBD2 as a possible D gene (6 bases). V was cut by 4 bases and J by 3 bases, with 13 bases left in between. The CDR3 length is 14 residues. Germline assignment: CDR1 MNHEY and CDR2 SMNVEV (reference sequence). CDR3 DNA sequence: TGTGCCAGCAGTTCACTAGCCTCCGTCTACGAGCAGTACTTC. Translated, it gives CASSSLASVYEQYF.

The chain uses TRBV19 and TRBJ2-1; D gene uncertain. Trimming cost V 6 bases and J 6 bases, with 12 bases left between them. CDR1 is LNHDA, CDR2 SQIVND, per germline (reference sequence). This CDR3 has 13 amino acids. This chain's CDR3 is CASSNIGGNEQFF. CDR3 nucleotides: TGTGCCAGTAGCAATATTGGCGGCAATGAGCAGTTCTTC.

Written as DNA, the CDR3 is TGTGCCAGCAGTGACCGGACAGCGGATACGCAGTATTTT. It codes for CASSDRTADTQYF. V gene TRBV28 combines with J gene TRBJ2-3; TRBD1 might be the D (6 bases). The V end was cut by 5 bases, the J end by 6 bases, with 12 bases between. The CDR3 sequence is 13 residues long. Per the germline V gene, CDR1 is MDHEN and CDR2 is SYDVKM.

This clone has just a few counts. V is TRBV6-5 and J is TRBJ1-2, with a possible D match to TRBD1 (5 bases). This CDR3 comprises 15 residues. Trimming shortened V by 6 bases and J by 5 bases, and 19 bases separated the two germline ends. CDR1 MNHEY and CDR2 SVGAGI come from the germline V gene. Here the CDR3 reads CASSPGGFRGYGYTF. The CDR3, as DNA: TGTGCCAGCAGCCCGGGGGGATTTCGGGGGTATGGCTACACCTTC.

The CDR3 loop reads CASSPEGAGGASTDTQYF. CDR3 bases: TGTGCCAGCAGCCCGGAGGGGGCGGGGGGTGCTAGCACAGATACGCAGTATTTT. This rearrangement joins TRBV4-2 to TRBJ2-3, with a tentative D call TRBD2 (8 bases). The V gene lost 4 bases and the J gene lost 0 bases, with 20 bases spanning the gap. This CDR3 is 18 amino acids long. Germline assignment: CDR1 LGHNA and CDR2 YNFKEQ.

V gene TRBV27 combines with J gene TRBJ2-6; TRBD1 agrees at 11 bases. The CDR3 contains 18 residues. Germline trimming cut 5 bases from V and 4 bases from J; bases unmatched to any gene: 10. Germline values: CDR1 MNHEY, CDR2 SMNVEV (reference sequence). CDR3 region: CASSPGQGALSGANVLTF. The CDR3 nucleotides are TGTGCCAGCAGTCCCGGACAGGGGGCTCTTTCCGGGGCCAACGTCCTGACTTTC.

This chain joins TRBV13 and TRBJ2-3; TRBD2 agrees at 7 bases. Losses at the gene ends were 5 bases for V and 2 bases for J; bases not matched to a gene: 19. CDR3 length: 19 residues. From germline, CDR1 is PRHDT and CDR2 FYEKMQ (reference sequence). CDR3 coding DNA: TGTGCCAGCAGCCTCCGAGCGGTTGGGGACTACCATTCCACAGATACGCAGTATTTT. Protein product: CASSLRAVGDYHSTDTQYF.